These 28 T cell receptor beta chains originate from one sample sequenced in a study of blood T cell repertoires in COVID-19. This table comes from immunoSEQ multiplex PCR, and its TCRdb copy is limited to in-frame clones, with some not included. The sample lists more than 85,000 clones, 90% occurring once. The source material was peripheral blood. These receptors were taken from a man between 60 and 70 years old with acute or convalescent COVID-19.

In its sample, this clone was seen once. The V and J genes are TRBV3-1 (or the pseudogene TRBV3-2) and TRBJ2-5, with D hard to call. CDR1 is LGHDT and CDR2 is YNNKEL in the germline V gene (reference sequence). CDR3 length: 11 amino acids. The V and J ends lost 0 bases and 9 bases respectively, with 5 bases between them. The CDR3 loop is CASSQDLPQYF. The CDR3 region has the DNA TGTGCCAGCAGCCAAGATCTCCCCCAGTACTTC.

This clone was seen a handful of times. This rearrangement joins TRBV21-1 to TRBJ2-7; the table's TRBD2 call for D was not verified on the DNA. TRBV21-1 is a documented pseudogene. The length of the CDR3 is 15 residues. CDR3 loop: CASSKGSGRGCEQYF. The CDR3 DNA reads TGTGCCAGCAGCAAGGGTAGCGGGAGAGGGTGCGAGCAGTACTTC.

This clone was counted between two and nine times. The rearrangement uses TRBV4-3 and TRBJ2-2; 8 bases line up with TRBD2. Germline CDR1 and CDR2: LGHNA and YSLEER. This CDR3 comprises 16 residues. The J segment lost 0 bases and the V segment lost 4 bases, leaving 4 bases of the junction unmatched. The DNA of the CDR3 is TGCGCCAGCAGCCCCGCGGGAGGTGCGAACACCGGGGAGCTGTTTTTT. It codes for CASSPAGGANTGELFF.

V gene TRBV5-4 combines with J gene TRBJ2-5, with D hard to call. Germline V lookup: CDR1 SGHNT, CDR2 YYREEE (reference sequence). V lost 2 bases and J 1 base, leaving 6 bases between the germline ends. This CDR3 contains 13 residues. CDR3 sequence: CASSLWSQETQYF. As DNA, the CDR3 is TGTGCCAGCAGCTTATGGAGCCAAGAGACCCAGTACTTC.

For this clone: This CDR3 is also generated by other DNA sequences in the sample. The genes are TRBV5-1 and TRBJ2-2; 7 nucleotides align to TRBD1. CDR3 length: 15 amino acids. V lost 0 bases to trimming and J lost 1 base; unmatched junction nucleotides: 0. Germline values: CDR1 SGHRS, CDR2 YFSETQ. DNA for the CDR3: TGCGCCAGCAGCTTGGGGACAGGGAACACCGGGGAGCTGTTTTTT. Its protein product is CASSLGTGNTGELFF. The full variable domain, with the rest looked up from reference TRBV5-1 and TRBJ2-2, is KAGVTQTPRYLIKTRGQQVTLSCSPISGHRSVSWYQQTPGQGLQFLFEYFSETQRNKGNFPGRFSGRQFSNSRSEMNVSTLELGDSALYLCASSLGTGNTGELFFGEGSRLTVL.

This sequence joins TRBV7-2 and TRBJ2-1, with D perhaps TRBD2 (7 bases). The germline gives CDR1 SGHTA, CDR2 FQGNSA. CDR3 size: 15 residues. Trimming cost V 5 bases and J 4 bases, with 15 bases left between them. The CDR3 is CASSLARGGYNEQFF. The CDR3 DNA follows: TGTGCCAGCAGCCTCGCTAGGGGGGGATACAATGAGCAGTTCTTC.

The J gene is TRBJ2-7, the V gene TRBV27, with 9 bases that match TRBD2. The length of the CDR3 is 16 residues. The germline gives CDR1 MNHEY, CDR2 SMNVEV (reference sequence). The J segment lost 7 bases and the V segment lost 5 bases, leaving 15 bases of the junction unmatched. CDR3 bases: TGTGCCAGCAGTGGAACAGCGGGAGGACGCCCCTGGGAGCAGTACTTC. Its protein product is CASSGTAGGRPWEQYF.

The chain couples TRBV7-9 to TRBJ2-2; D may be TRBD2 (5 bases). V lost 8 bases and J 1 base, leaving 14 bases between the germline ends. The CDR3 length is 15 residues. Germline V CDR1 and CDR2: SEHNR, FQNEAQ (reference sequence). CDR3 DNA sequence: TGTGCCAGCCACCGGGGTCAGATGAACACCGGGGAGCTGTTTTTT. It specifies CASHRGQMNTGELFF.

The chain's CDR3 is CATSDRVGGYTF. The CDR3 DNA sequence: TGTGCCACCAGTGACAGGGTGGGTGGCTACACCTTC. The gene calls are TRBV24-1 and TRBJ1-2; D might be TRBD1 (5 bases). The germline V gene has CDR1 KGHDR and CDR2 SFDVKD. The CDR3 consists of 12 residues. With 4 bases removed from V and 7 bases from J, the gap between germline ends came to 9 bases.

The chain combines TRBV7-2 with TRBJ1-1, with a possible D match to TRBD1 (5 bases). V gave up 2 bases and J gave up 8 bases, with 9 bases separating them. The CDR3 consists of 12 residues. Germline V lookup: CDR1 SGHTA, CDR2 FQGNSA. Written as DNA, the CDR3 is TGTGCCAGCAGCTTACAGGGCGAGGAAGCTTTCTTT. Amino acids: CASSLQGEEAFF.

A few counts support this clone. This chain links TRBV30 with TRBJ1-1; 7 bases line up with TRBD1. This CDR3 is built from 14 residues. J lost 5 bases, V lost 3 bases, and 9 bases had no gene match. The germline gives CDR1 GTSNPN, CDR2 SVGIG (reference sequence). The CDR3 loop is CAWSVTGFSTEAFF. CDR3 in DNA: TGTGCCTGGAGCGTGACAGGGTTTAGTACTGAAGCTTTCTTT.

This chain links TRBV6-2 or TRBV6-3 with TRBJ2-7; D is possibly TRBD2 (6 bases). CDR1 and CDR2 from the germline V gene are MNHEY and SVGEGT. The CDR3 runs 11 residues. Trimming pared 2 bases from V and 11 bases from J, leaving 10 bases between. The CDR3, as DNA: TGTGCCAGCAGTTACGGCGGGATTGAGTACTTC. Translation: CASSYGGIEYF.

V is TRBV15 and J is TRBJ1-6; 8 bases line up with TRBD1. Germline V gives CDR1 LNHNV, CDR2 YYDKDF (reference sequence). Trimming removed 4 bases from V and 0 bases from J; junction bases left unmatched: 14. The CDR3 has 20 residues. CDR3 sequence (DNA): TGTGCCACCAGCACAAGACAGGGGTCCCGAACAAGCTCCTATAATTCACCCCTCCACTTT. This codes for CATSTRQGSRTSSYNSPLHF.

This clone has a single count. The chain has TRBV12-5 and TRBJ1-1; no clear D. The CDR3 runs 12 residues. Trimming removed 6 bases at V and 8 bases at J, with 13 bases between. CDR1 and CDR2 (germline): LGHNT, FRNRAP. CDR3 DNA: TGTGCTAGTGGCTCCACTAGTAGGGAAGCTTTCTTT. Translation gives CASGSTSREAFF.

The chain links TRBV10-2 to TRBJ2-4, with D unresolved. CDR1 WSHSY and CDR2 SAAADI come from the germline V gene. The CDR3 is 15 amino acids. Between the trimmed V and J ends, which lost 3 bases and 2 bases, there was a span of 11 bases. CDR3 in amino acids: CASSELSLSKNIQYF. The CDR3 DNA follows: TGCGCCAGCAGTGAACTGTCCCTGTCCAAAAACATTCAGTACTTC.

The gene calls are TRBV27 and TRBJ2-2; 10 nucleotides line up with TRBD2. This CDR3 spans 16 amino acids. Unmatched junction bases numbered 5, after V lost 6 bases and J lost 1 base. The germline V gene has CDR1 MNHEY and CDR2 SMNVEV (reference sequence). The chain's CDR3 is CASREAGGRNTGELFF. As DNA, the CDR3 is TGTGCCAGCAGGGAAGCGGGAGGGCGGAACACCGGGGAGCTGTTTTTT.

This clone has only a few counts. V gene TRBV24-1 combines with J gene TRBJ2-1; tentative D call: TRBD1 (6 bases). The CDR3 runs to 12 residues. Germline V lookup: CDR1 KGHDR, CDR2 SFDVKD. V lost 10 bases and J lost 6, with 12 bases in between. The CDR3 DNA reads TGTGCCACTCAAACAGGGATCAATGAGCAGTTCTTC. Protein product: CATQTGINEQFF.

The chain combines TRBV5-4 with TRBJ2-3; 11 bases match TRBD2. Germline V gene sequence: CDR1 SGHNT, CDR2 YYREEE (reference sequence). Trimming took 0 bases from V and 4 from J; bases not matched to a gene: 10. The CDR3 is 18 amino acids. This CDR3 reads CASSLVIVAGGPPDTQYF. The CDR3 coding sequence is TGTGCCAGCAGCTTGGTAATAGTAGCGGGAGGGCCGCCAGATACGCAGTATTTT.

The chain has TRBV30 and TRBJ1-5; D unclear. V was clipped by 3 bases and J by 5 bases, with 11 bases between them. The CDR3 has 13 residues. Germline-derived CDR1 and CDR2 are GTSNPN and SVGIG (reference sequence). The CDR3 DNA reads as TGTGCCTGGAGCCTGAGGGCGGATCAGCCCCAGCATTTT. Translated, it gives CAWSLRADQPQHF. The full variable domain, rest sourced from reference TRBV30 and TRBJ1-5, is SQTIHQWPATLVQPVGSPLSLECTVEGTSNPNLYWYRQAAGRGLQLLFYSVGIGQISSEVPQNLSASRPQDRQFILSSKKLLLSDSGFYLCAWSLRADQPQHFGDGTRLSIL.

The rearrangement uses TRBV4-1 and TRBJ2-5; D is perhaps TRBD2 (6 bases). The germline V and J ends were trimmed by 1 base and 4 bases, with 10 bases remaining between them. This CDR3 is built from 14 residues. Germline lookup yields CDR1 MGHRA and CDR2 YSYEKL. The CDR3 spells CASSQGLVAETQYF. The CDR3 DNA reads TGCGCCAGCAGCCAAGGACTAGTTGCAGAGACCCAGTACTTC.

V gene TRBV6-5 combines with J gene TRBJ2-7; D gene ambiguous. Germline lookup yields CDR1 MNHEY and CDR2 SVGAGI. Trimming removed 0 bases from V and 5 bases from J, with 14 bases in between. CDR3 length: 15 residues. The CDR3 DNA sequence: TGTGCCAGCAGTTACTCGATCGCGGTCGACGACGAGCAGTACTTC. This codes for CASSYSIAVDDEQYF.

The V gene is TRBV7-8, the J gene TRBJ1-1; maybe TRBD1 (5 bases). The CDR3 loop spans 13 amino acids. Per the germline V gene, CDR1 is SGHVS and CDR2 is FQNEAQ. V gave up 7 bases and J gave up 5 bases, with 14 bases separating them. In DNA, the CDR3 is TGTGCCAGCACCGCCGGGACTCTTACTGAAGCTTTCTTT. Amino acid sequence: CASTAGTLTEAFF.

The chain has TRBV2 and TRBJ1-1, with D possibly being TRBD1 (6 bases). CDR1 SNHLY and CDR2 FYNNEI come from the germline V gene. Trimming pared 6 bases from V and 7 bases from J, leaving 12 bases between. The CDR3 has 12 residues. CDR3: CASSLTGIEAFF. CDR3 nucleotide sequence: TGTGCCAGCAGCCTTACAGGGATTGAAGCTTTCTTT. Full variable domain (remainder filled in from reference TRBV2 and TRBJ1-1): EPEVTQTPSHQVTQMGQEVILRCVPISNHLYFYWYRQILGQKVEFLVSFYNNEISEKSEIFDDQFSVERPDGSNFTLKIRSTKLEDSAMYFCASSLTGIEAFFGQGTRLTVV.

This chain joins TRBV4-2 and TRBJ2-1, with D unclear. In germline, CDR1 is LGHNA, CDR2 YNFKEQ. This CDR3 region has 13 residues. V lost 5 bases and J 8 bases, leaving 13 bases between the germline ends. CDR3 loop: CASSSSPADEQFF. The CDR3 DNA is TGTGCCAGCAGCAGCTCCCCCGCTGATGAGCAGTTCTTC.

This clone came up once. This sequence joins TRBV27 and TRBJ2-7; D is uncertain. The length of the CDR3 is 13 residues. Germline V gene lookup returns CDR1 MNHEY and CDR2 SMNVEV (reference sequence). V was clipped by 5 bases and J by 5 bases, with 13 bases between them. CDR3: CASSTRVEHEQYF. The CDR3 DNA is TGTGCCAGCAGTACCCGGGTCGAACACGAGCAGTACTTC.

J is TRBJ2-5 and V is TRBV3-1 (or the pseudogene TRBV3-2), with a possible D match to TRBD1 (6 bases). There are 15 residues in the CDR3. Germline loops: CDR1 LGHDT, CDR2 YNNKEL (reference sequence). Trimming left V 4 bases short and J 4 bases short, with 16 bases between. CDR3 sequence reads: CASSLNPARGETQYF. The DNA for the CDR3 is TGTGCCAGCAGCCTCAACCCCGCCAGGGGAGAGACCCAGTACTTC.

The rearrangement links TRBV4-3 to TRBJ1-6; D uncertain. Trimming cost V 0 bases and J 7 bases, with 7 bases left between them. The CDR3 totals 14 residues. CDR1 is LGHNA and CDR2 is YSLEER in the germline V gene. This CDR3 reads CASSQDNRNSPLHF. CDR3 sequence (DNA): TGCGCCAGCAGCCAAGATAATCGGAATTCACCCCTCCACTTT.

The J gene is TRBJ2-7, the V gene TRBV6-2 or TRBV6-3; 8 bases are shared with TRBD1. V lost 4 bases, J lost 5 bases, and 4 bases stayed unmatched. In germline, CDR1 is MNHEY, CDR2 SVGEGT. This CDR3 is 13 amino acids long. This CDR3 is CASSWTGRDEQYF. CDR3 DNA: TGTGCCAGCAGTTGGACAGGGCGTGACGAGCAGTACTTC.